The 2 T cell receptor beta chains presented below share a single source sample, sequenced in a study of cytomegalovirus exposure and HLA in healthy donors. Method: immunoSEQ multiplex PCR; TCRdb's copy keeps in-frame clones and lacks some. The table has some 140,000 clones, around four fifths seen once; the top ten hold 1.4%. The source material was PBMCs. The receptors shown here come from a woman in her 30s in good health and CMV-seronegative.

The rearrangement joins TRBV2 to TRBJ1-3; a weak D match, TRBD1 (6 bases). From germline, CDR1 is SNHLY and CDR2 FYNNEI. There are 14 residues in the CDR3. The V end was cut by 6 bases, the J end by 0 bases, with 9 bases between. CDR3 DNA: TGTGCCAGCAGACAGGGCCTCTCTGGAAACACCATATATTTT. Protein: CASRQGLSGNTIYF.

The rearrangement uses TRBV7-8 and TRBJ1-5; tentatively, D is TRBD1 (5 bases). CDR1 and CDR2 from the germline V gene are SGHVS and FQNEAQ. Trimming left V 0 bases short and J 2 bases short, with 11 bases between. The CDR3 is 16 amino acids. The CDR3 DNA reads TGTGCCAGCAGCTTAGCGGGGGGTTTCGGCAATCAGCCCCAGCATTTT. It yields the protein CASSLAGGFGNQPQHF.